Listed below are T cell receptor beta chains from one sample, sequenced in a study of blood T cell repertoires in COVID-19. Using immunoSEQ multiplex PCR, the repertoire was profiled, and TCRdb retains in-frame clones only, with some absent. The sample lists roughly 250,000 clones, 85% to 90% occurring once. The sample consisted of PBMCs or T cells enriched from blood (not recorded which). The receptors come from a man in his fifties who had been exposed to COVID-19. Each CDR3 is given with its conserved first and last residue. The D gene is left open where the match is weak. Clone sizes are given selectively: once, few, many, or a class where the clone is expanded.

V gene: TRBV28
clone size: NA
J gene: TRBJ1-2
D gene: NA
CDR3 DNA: TGTGCCAGCAGTTTAGGGGGCAGGGGCGTCTATGGCTACACCTTC
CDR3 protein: CASSLGGRGVYGYTF

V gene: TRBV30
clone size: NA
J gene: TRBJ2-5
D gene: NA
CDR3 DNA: TGTGCCTGGAGGCTGGACAGGGAGGGGACCCAGTACTTC
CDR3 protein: CAWRLDREGTQYF

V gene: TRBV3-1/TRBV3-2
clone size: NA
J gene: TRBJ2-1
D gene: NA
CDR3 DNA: TGTGCCAGCAGCCAATATATGGAGAATGAGCAGTTCTTC
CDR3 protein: CASSQYMENEQFF

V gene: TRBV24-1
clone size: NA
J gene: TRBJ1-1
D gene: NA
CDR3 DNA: TGTGCCCCCCCACAGGGCACTGAAGCTTTCTTT
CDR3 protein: CAPPQGTEAFF

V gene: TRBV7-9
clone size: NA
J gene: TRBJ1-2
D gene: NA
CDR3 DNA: TGTGCCAGCAGCTTAGGGGTCCAGGGAATCGTCTATGGCTACACCTTC
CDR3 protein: CASSLGVQGIVYGYTF

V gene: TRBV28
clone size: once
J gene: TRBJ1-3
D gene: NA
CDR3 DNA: TGTGCCAGCTCTAGCGGCGGATCCGGAAACACCATATATTTT
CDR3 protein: CASSSGGSGNTIYF

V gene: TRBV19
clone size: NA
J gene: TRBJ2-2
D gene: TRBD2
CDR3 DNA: TGTGCCAGTAGTATTGTGGGGGGACTAGCGCCCGGGGAGCTGTTTTTT
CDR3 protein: CASSIVGGLAPGELFF

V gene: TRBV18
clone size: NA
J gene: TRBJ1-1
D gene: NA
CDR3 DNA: TGTGCCAGCTCACGACAGGCCAACACTGAAGCTTTCTTT
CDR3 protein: CASSRQANTEAFF

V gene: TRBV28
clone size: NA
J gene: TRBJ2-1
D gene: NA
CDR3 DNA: TGTGCCAGCAGTGAAGGGGGATCTCACAATGAGCAGTTCTTC
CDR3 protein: CASSEGGSHNEQFF

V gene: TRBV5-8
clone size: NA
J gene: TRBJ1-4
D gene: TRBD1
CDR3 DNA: TGTGCCAGCAGGCAGGGGGCAACTGAAAAACTGTTTTTT
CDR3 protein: CASRQGATEKLFF

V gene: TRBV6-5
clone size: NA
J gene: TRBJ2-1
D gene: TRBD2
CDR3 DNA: TGTGCCAGCAGTCACCGGGAGGATTACAATGAGCAGTTCTTC
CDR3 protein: CASSHREDYNEQFF

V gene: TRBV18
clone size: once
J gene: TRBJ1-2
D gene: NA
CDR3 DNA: TGTGCCAGCTCACCAAGGGGCGGGGGCTATGGCTACACCTTC
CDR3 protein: CASSPRGGGYGYTF

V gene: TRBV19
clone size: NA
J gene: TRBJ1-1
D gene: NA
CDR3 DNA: TGTGCCAGCCGAGGGGGTTTAACTGAAGCTTTCTTT
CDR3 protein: CASRGGLTEAFF

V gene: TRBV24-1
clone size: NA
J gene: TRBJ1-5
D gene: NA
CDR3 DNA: TGTGCCACACAGGGCTTGGGGATCAATCAGCCCCAGCATTTT
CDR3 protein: CATQGLGINQPQHF

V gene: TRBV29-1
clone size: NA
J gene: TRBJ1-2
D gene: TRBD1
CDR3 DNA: TGCAGCGTTGGGTCAGGGGGCTATGGCTACACCTTC
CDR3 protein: CSVGSGGYGYTF

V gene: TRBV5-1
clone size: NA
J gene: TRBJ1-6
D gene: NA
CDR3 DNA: TGCGCCAGCGCCTGGGACACGCCGTCACCCCTCCACTTT
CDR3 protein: CASAWDTPSPLHF

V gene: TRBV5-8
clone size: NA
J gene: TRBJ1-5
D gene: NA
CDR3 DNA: TGTGCCAGCAGCATGGACGGTGTCCCCTTCCAGCCCCAGCATTTT
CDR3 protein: CASSMDGVPFQPQHF

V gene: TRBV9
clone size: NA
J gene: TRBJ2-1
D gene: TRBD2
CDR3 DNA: TGTGCCAGCAGCTTAATCAGCGGGAGTGGTGAGCAGTTCTTC
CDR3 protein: CASSLISGSGEQFF

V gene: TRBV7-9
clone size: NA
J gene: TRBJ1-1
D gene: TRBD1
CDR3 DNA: TGTGCCAGCAGCTCTTGGACAGGGGCCTTTCTATTTGAAGCTTTCTTT
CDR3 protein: CASSSWTGAFLFEAFF

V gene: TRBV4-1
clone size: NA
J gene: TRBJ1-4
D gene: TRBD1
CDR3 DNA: TGCGCCAGCAGCCCCCGACAGGGGGTCGGTGAAAAACTGTTTTTT
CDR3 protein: CASSPRQGVGEKLFF

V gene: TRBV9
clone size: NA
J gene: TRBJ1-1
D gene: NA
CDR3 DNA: TGTGCCAGCAGCGTAGCTCCAAACATGAACACTGAAGCTTTCTTT
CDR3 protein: CASSVAPNMNTEAFF

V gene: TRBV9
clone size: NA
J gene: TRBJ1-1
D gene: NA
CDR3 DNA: TGTGCCAGCAGCGTAGCCCCTACGGGTTGGGCTTTCTTT
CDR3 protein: CASSVAPTGWAFF